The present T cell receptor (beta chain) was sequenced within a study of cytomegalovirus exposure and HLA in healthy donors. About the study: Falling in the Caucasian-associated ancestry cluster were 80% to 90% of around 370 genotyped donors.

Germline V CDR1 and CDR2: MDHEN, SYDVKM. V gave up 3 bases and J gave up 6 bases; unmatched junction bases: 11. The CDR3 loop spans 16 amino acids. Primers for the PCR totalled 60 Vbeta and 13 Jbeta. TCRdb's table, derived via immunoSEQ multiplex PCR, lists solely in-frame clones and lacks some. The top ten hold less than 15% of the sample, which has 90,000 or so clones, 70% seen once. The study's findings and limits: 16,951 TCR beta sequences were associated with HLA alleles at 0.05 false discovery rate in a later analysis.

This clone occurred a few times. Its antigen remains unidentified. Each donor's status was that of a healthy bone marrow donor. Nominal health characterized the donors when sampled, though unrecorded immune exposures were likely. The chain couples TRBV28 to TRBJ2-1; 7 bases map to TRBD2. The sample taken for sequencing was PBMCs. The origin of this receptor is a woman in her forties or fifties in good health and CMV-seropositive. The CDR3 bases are TGTGCCAGCAGTTTTGGGGGAGGGCCCCAAGCCAATGAGCAGTTCTTC. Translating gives CASSFGGGPQANEQFF.